Sequencing of this T cell receptor beta chain was carried out in a study of Ad26.COV2.S vaccination and SARS-CoV-2 variants. General study points: Reported post-vaccination CD8+ and CD4+ T cell responses to spike showed substantial breadth.

The table came from immunoSEQ multiplex PCR; TCRdb's copy has only in-frame clones and leaves some out. The table includes about half a million clones, about nine tenths detected once. In the case of this clone: Its antigen is still unknown.

Treatment: around 19 received Ad26.COV2.S at low or high dose, single or two shots; 5 received placebo; per-sample allocation not given. It was on day 63 after the first vaccine or placebo injection that samples were taken. The clonotype originates from a person between 18 and 65 years old who received the Ad26.COV2.S COVID-19 vaccine or a placebo. Specimen: peripheral blood, collected in a trial of Ad26.COV2.S vaccine versus placebo.

The CDR3 sequence is CASSQTRRDRVFF. Here the CDR3 DNA reads TGTGCCAGCAGCCAGACGCGCCGGGACAGGGTGTTCTTC. This chain uses TRBV14 with TRBJ2-1; the match to TRBD1 covers 9 bases. Germline V gives CDR1 SGHDN, CDR2 FVKESK. V lost 3 bases and J lost 15; bases outside the gene matches: 9. The CDR3 is 13 amino acids.